The 21 T cell receptor beta chains below come from one sample, sequenced in a study of cytomegalovirus exposure and HLA in healthy donors. PCR employed 60 Vbeta and 13 Jbeta primers. The method was immunoSEQ multiplex PCR; TCRdb's version includes in-frame clones alone and lacks a portion of them. The table includes roughly 99,000 clones, around three quarters detected once. The sample taken for sequencing was PBMCs. Receptors originate from a man younger than 40 in good health and CMV-seronegative.

J is TRBJ2-3 and V is TRBV5-1, with 8 bases matching TRBD2. CDR1 is SGHRS, CDR2 YFSETQ, per germline. The CDR3 extends over 16 amino acids. The V segment lost 0 bases and the J segment 0 bases; nucleotides outside the gene matches: 3. The DNA for the CDR3 is TGCGCCAGCAGCTTGGAGCGGGGGCCAAGCACAGATACGCAGTATTTT. It encodes CASSLERGPSTDTQYF.

The table lists this clone with a few counts. This chain joins TRBV6-4 and TRBJ1-4; TRBD1 matches 7 bases. The CDR3 is 16 residues long. Losses at the gene ends were 4 bases for V and 5 bases for J; bases not matched to a gene: 10. Germline V CDR1 and CDR2: MRHNA, SNTAGT. The CDR3 DNA reads as TGTGCCAGCAGTGCCGGGACAGCTCAAGCGAATGAAAAACTGTTTTTT. This encodes CASSAGTAQANEKLFF.

This chain links TRBV6-1 with TRBJ1-4; D is undetermined. Trimming cost V 0 bases and J 6 bases, with 23 bases left between them. The CDR3 is made up of 19 amino acids. Germline V gene lookup returns CDR1 MNHNS and CDR2 SASEGT. The CDR3, as DNA: TGTGCCAGCAGTGAAGCGCTAGGAGCGTATGAACTCCGGTATGAAAAACTGTTTTTT. It specifies CASSEALGAYELRYEKLFF.

The chain combines TRBV6-5 with TRBJ2-7, with a possible D match to TRBD1 (6 bases). Germline CDR1 is MNHEY and CDR2 is SVGAGI. There are 15 residues in the CDR3. The V gene lost 2 bases and the J gene lost 3 bases, with 14 bases spanning the gap. CDR3 in DNA: TGTGCCAGCAGTTACGGGCAGGAAGGGGGCTACGAGCAGTACTTC. It translates to CASSYGQEGGYEQYF.

This chain connects TRBV28 to TRBJ2-3, with 14 bases fitting TRBD2. CDR1 and CDR2 from the germline V gene are MDHEN and SYDVKM. The CDR3 extends over 17 amino acids. V shed 6 bases, J shed 7 bases, and the junction held 12 bases outside the gene matches. The CDR3 DNA follows: TGTGCCAGCAGGTCTAAGGGGACTAGCGGGAGTGGGTATACGCAGTATTTT. Translated, it gives CASRSKGTSGSGYTQYF.

The chain links TRBV7-9 to TRBJ2-7; D perhaps matches TRBD1 (6 bases). The CDR3 sequence is 12 residues long. CDR1 is SEHNR, CDR2 FQNEAQ, per germline (reference sequence). V lost 8 bases to trimming and J lost 6 bases, with 14 bases between them. The DNA for the CDR3 is TGTGCCAGCCGAGGACAGCTTCCCGAGCAGTACTTC. It yields the protein CASRGQLPEQYF.

This chain uses TRBV27 with TRBJ2-3; a possible D gene is TRBD2 (6 bases). The CDR3 contains 13 residues. Germline V CDR1 and CDR2: MNHEY, SMNVEV (reference sequence). Between the trimmed V and J ends, which lost 6 bases and 6 bases, there was a span of 13 bases. This chain's CDR3 is CASRHRGGDTQYF. In DNA, the CDR3 is TGTGCCAGCAGGCACCGTGGAGGGGATACGCAGTATTTT.

J is TRBJ2-1 and V is TRBV19, with D unresolved. CDR3 length equals 14 residues. The ends were cut back, 1 base at V and 4 bases at J, with 8 bases in the middle. Germline-derived CDR1 and CDR2 are LNHDA and SQIVND (reference sequence). In nucleotides, the CDR3 is TGTGCCAGTAGTATAGGGCCGGAGTACAATGAGCAGTTCTTC. This codes for CASSIGPEYNEQFF.

This chain uses TRBV6-1 with TRBJ2-7, with 9 bases aligning to TRBD1. This CDR3 is 13 amino acids long. CDR1 is MNHNS and CDR2 is SASEGT in the germline V gene. V lost 8 bases to trimming and J lost 7 bases; unmatched junction nucleotides: 9. As DNA, the CDR3 is TGTGCCAGCGGGGGGACAGGGAGTAGGGAGCAGTACTTC. Its translation is CASGGTGSREQYF.

This chain links TRBV28 with TRBJ1-5; 8 nucleotides line up with TRBD1. CDR1 is MDHEN, CDR2 SYDVKM, per germline. This CDR3 spans 15 amino acids. The trim removed 5 bases at V and 3 bases at J, leaving 6 bases unmatched. The CDR3 sequence is CASSPGQGFNQPQHF. As DNA, the CDR3 is TGTGCCAGCAGTCCTGGACAGGGTTTCAATCAGCCCCAGCATTTT.

The rearrangement joins TRBV6-5 to TRBJ1-1, with D unresolved. The CDR3 loop spans 15 amino acids. V was clipped by 6 bases and J by 3 bases, with 17 bases between them. CDR1 is MNHEY and CDR2 is SVGAGI in the germline V gene. CDR3 in amino acids: CASSPRVFVDTEAFF. In DNA, the CDR3 is TGTGCCAGCAGCCCCCGGGTGTTTGTTGACACTGAAGCTTTCTTT.

V gene TRBV2 combines with J gene TRBJ2-5, with a tentative D call TRBD2 (6 bases). The V gene lost 3 bases and the J gene lost 1 base, with 12 bases spanning the gap. The CDR3 consists of 15 residues. Per germline, CDR1 SNHLY and CDR2 FYNNEI. The CDR3 spells CASSDAGPIQETQYF. Written as DNA, the CDR3 is TGTGCCAGCAGTGACGCGGGACCAATCCAAGAGACCCAGTACTTC.

This clone was detected many times. The chain couples TRBV2 to TRBJ2-7, with D possibly being TRBD1 (6 bases). The CDR3 length is 14 residues. CDR1 is SNHLY, CDR2 FYNNEI, per germline. Trimming took 8 bases from V and 0 from J, leaving 14 bases between them. CDR3 DNA: TGTGCCAGCGTCGGTGACAGGATCTCCTACGAGCAGTACTTC. It encodes CASVGDRISYEQYF.

This chain connects TRBV6-1 to TRBJ1-5; D possibly corresponds to TRBD1 (5 bases). Looked up from germline, CDR1 is MNHNS and CDR2 is SASEGT. This CDR3 contains 13 residues. V was trimmed by 11 bases and J by 6 bases, leaving 17 bases between them. For the CDR3, the DNA is TGTGCCTCATACCGGGGGGGAAGTCAGCCCCAGCATTTT. This sequence encodes CASYRGGSQPQHF.

The J gene is TRBJ2-1, the V gene TRBV6-1; 9 bases are shared with TRBD1. Germline lookup yields CDR1 MNHNS and CDR2 SASEGT. Trimming removed 4 bases from V and 12 bases from J; junction bases left unmatched: 4. This CDR3 is built from 12 residues. CDR3 protein: CASSGGDRAQFF. CDR3 in DNA: TGTGCCAGCAGTGGAGGGGACAGGGCGCAGTTCTTC.

This chain connects TRBV6-1 to TRBJ2-7; the match to TRBD2 covers 13 bases. Per the germline V gene, CDR1 is MNHNS and CDR2 is SASEGT. Trimming took 6 bases from V and 1 from J; bases not matched to a gene: 3. The CDR3 runs to 15 residues. The CDR3 is CASRAGLAGSYEQYF. The CDR3 DNA sequence: TGTGCCAGCAGGGCGGGACTAGCGGGATCCTACGAGCAGTACTTC.

V usage is TRBV7-3 and J usage is TRBJ1-1; D is uncertain. The CDR3 is made up of 17 amino acids. V lost 2 bases and J 0 bases, leaving 16 bases between the germline ends. Germline V lookup: CDR1 SGHTA, CDR2 FQGTGA. CDR3 bases: TGTGCCAGCAGCTTAGGTTCCCTAGGCGGAATGAACACTGAAGCTTTCTTT. Translated, it gives CASSLGSLGGMNTEAFF.

This chain uses TRBV19 with TRBJ1-1; D is ambiguous. Germline CDR1 is LNHDA and CDR2 is SQIVND (reference sequence). V was cut by 2 bases and J by 0 bases, with 7 bases left in between. This CDR3 has 14 amino acids. The CDR3 bases are TGTGCCAGTAGTATACAGCGTATGAACACTGAAGCTTTCTTT. Translation: CASSIQRMNTEAFF.

CDR3 nucleotides: TGTGCCAGCCTTCGGGGATCTGGCAATCAGCCCCAGCATTTT. Residues: CASLRGSGNQPQHF. This sequence joins TRBV28 and TRBJ1-5, with D uncertain. The CDR3 totals 14 residues. Trimming shortened V by 8 bases and J by 2 bases, and 13 bases separated the two germline ends. CDR1 and CDR2 (germline): MDHEN, SYDVKM.

The V gene is TRBV9, the J gene TRBJ2-1; perhaps TRBD2 as D (7 bases). This CDR3 is built from 16 residues. Per the germline V gene, CDR1 is SGDLS and CDR2 is YYNGEE. V lost 1 base, J lost 6 bases, and 17 bases lay in between. CDR3 in amino acids: CASSVTWGGGGNEQFF. The CDR3 DNA is TGTGCCAGCAGCGTAACCTGGGGGGGCGGGGGCAATGAGCAGTTCTTC.

The CDR3 DNA reads as TGTGCCAGCTCACCACCGTCGTCAGGGTATCGATCTAATGGCTACACCTTC. Amino acids: CASSPPSSGYRSNGYTF. The gene calls are TRBV18 and TRBJ1-2; perhaps TRBD1 as D (5 bases). Trimming pared 0 bases from V and 6 bases from J, leaving 20 bases between. Germline V CDR1 and CDR2: KGHSH, LQKENI. The CDR3 totals 17 residues. Drawing the rest from reference TRBV18 and TRBJ1-2, the complete variable domain is NAGVMQNPRHLVRRRGQEARLRCSPMKGHSHVYWYRQLPEEGLKFMVYLQKENIIDESGMPKERFSAEFPKEGPSILRIQQVVRGDSAAYFCASSPPSSGYRSNGYTFGSGTRLTVV.